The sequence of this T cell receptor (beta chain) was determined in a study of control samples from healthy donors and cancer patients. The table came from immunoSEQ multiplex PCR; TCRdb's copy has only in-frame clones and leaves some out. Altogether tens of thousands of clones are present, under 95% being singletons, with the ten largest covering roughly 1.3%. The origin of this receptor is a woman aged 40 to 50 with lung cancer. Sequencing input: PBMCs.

The CDR3 region has the DNA TGTGCCAGCGAGAAGGACGCCGGCTATGAGCAGTTCTTC. This sequence encodes CASEKDAGYEQFF. The chain joins TRBV6-5 to TRBJ2-1; D gene unclear. The germline V gene encodes CDR1 MNHEY and CDR2 SVGAGI. The V end was cut by 8 bases, the J end by 8 bases, with 16 bases between. The CDR3 length is 13 residues.